This T cell receptor beta chain was found in a study of T cell responses to AZD1222 COVID-19 vaccine. For this clone: Its specificity is unknown.

Study conclusions and caveats: Two AZD1222 doses significantly raised spike-specific TCR breadth and depth over controls. Among the donors, most were white British and more were female, and clonal diversity was possibly underestimated. Regions 160-218 and 743-854 held dominance among vaccine-associated CD4 TCRs, which spanned spike. Targets within unmutated variant regions were reportedly found for nearly half of spike-specific TCRs.

Per germline, CDR1 MNHNS and CDR2 SASEGT. With V trimmed by 2 bases and J by 7 bases, 13 bases remained unmatched. The length of the CDR3 is 17 residues. Assay: immunoSEQ multiplex PCR; the TCRdb copy retains only in-frame clones and omits some. Here the sample spans 140,000 to 150,000 clones, approximately 94% being singletons. The sequence was obtained from an adult in good health. The rearrangement uses TRBV6-1 and TRBJ1-5; TRBD1 aligns across 8 bases. The specimen was peripheral blood, collected on day 0 of AZD1222 vaccination. CDR3 in amino acids: CASSERRGHLGLQPQHF. The CDR3 nucleotides read TGTGCCAGCAGTGAACGCAGGGGGCATTTGGGCTTACAGCCCCAGCATTTT.